These 8 T cell receptor beta chains originate from one sample sequenced in a study of blood T cell repertoires in COVID-19. TCRdb's copy holds only in-frame clones and misses some; the assay was immunoSEQ multiplex PCR. The top ten hold about 11% of the sample, which has roughly 150,000 clones, about 80% seen once. The sample taken for sequencing was peripheral blood. These receptors all come from a man in his 70s with active or convalescent COVID-19.

The J gene is TRBJ1-1, the V gene TRBV7-2; a weak D match, TRBD1 (5 bases). V lost 1 base and J lost 0, with 9 bases in between. The CDR3 is made up of 15 amino acids. The germline gives CDR1 SGHTA, CDR2 FQGNSA. The CDR3 DNA follows: TGTGCCAGCAGCTTAGAGGGACTGATGAACACTGAAGCTTTCTTT. Residues: CASSLEGLMNTEAFF.

V is TRBV12-3 or TRBV12-4 and J is TRBJ2-4; D gene unclear. Deletions cut 1 base from V and 8 bases from J, with 9 bases between. The CDR3 is made up of 13 amino acids. The CDR3 DNA reads as TGTGCCAGCAGTTTAGACTCCGAACACATTCAGTACTTC. It codes for CASSLDSEHIQYF.

This chain uses TRBV9 with TRBJ2-4; 10 bases match TRBD1. V lost 3 bases and J lost 1; bases outside the gene matches: 4. This CDR3 region has 16 residues. Looked up from germline, CDR1 is SGDLS and CDR2 is YYNGEE. The CDR3 here is CASSAGQGTAKNIQYF. The CDR3, as DNA: TGTGCCAGCAGCGCGGGACAGGGGACGGCCAAAAACATTCAGTACTTC. The whole variable domain, filled in from reference TRBV9 and TRBJ2-4, reads DSGVTQTPKHLITATGQRVTLRCSPRSGDLSVYWYQQSLDQGLQFLIQYYNGEERAKGNILERFSAQQFPDLHSELNLSSLELGDSALYFCASSAGQGTAKNIQYFGAGTRLSVL.

The CDR3 DNA reads as TGTGCCAGTAAGCGGGAGGAGATCGCCGGGGAGCTGTTTTTT. It codes for CASKREEIAGELFF. This chain joins TRBV19 and TRBJ2-2, with TRBD2 identical over 9 bases. The V gene's germline CDR1 is LNHDA and CDR2 SQIVND (reference sequence). The CDR3 is 14 residues long. V trimming: 7 bases; J trimming: 6 bases; junction bases outside the gene matches: 6.

The chain has TRBV6-5 and TRBJ2-7; D is uncertain. V was clipped by 0 bases and J by 0 bases, with 9 bases between them. Per the germline V gene, CDR1 is MNHEY and CDR2 is SVGAGI. This CDR3 region has 15 residues. The CDR3 DNA is TGTGCCAGCAGTTACTCGGAAGCGTACTCCTACGAGCAGTACTTC. This translates into CASSYSEAYSYEQYF.

The chain couples TRBV10-1 to TRBJ2-7; 9 nucleotides line up with TRBD1. This CDR3 comprises 13 residues. Germline assignment: CDR1 WNHNN and CDR2 SYGVQD (reference sequence). V was clipped by 8 bases and J by 3 bases; unmatched bases: 5. CDR3 region: CASGSGQGYEQYF. The DNA of the CDR3 is TGCGCCAGCGGGTCGGGACAGGGCTACGAGCAGTACTTC.

This chain joins TRBV2 and TRBJ2-1; 12 bases match TRBD2. There are 14 residues in the CDR3. Germline V lookup: CDR1 SNHLY, CDR2 FYNNEI. The V gene end was trimmed by 8 bases and the J gene end by 9 bases; junction bases not matched to a gene: 8. The CDR3 coding sequence is TGTGCCAGCGGAATGACTAGCGGGAGCCGTGAGCAGTTCTTC. Residues: CASGMTSGSREQFF.

The V gene is TRBV14, the J gene TRBJ2-3; no reliable D call. The CDR3 extends over 16 amino acids. Germline V CDR1 and CDR2: SGHDN, FVKESK. The V gene lost 3 bases and the J gene lost 0 bases, with 13 bases spanning the gap. CDR3 sequence reads: CASSHRVRSSTDTQYF. The DNA of the CDR3 is TGTGCCAGCAGCCACCGTGTGAGGTCTAGCACAGATACGCAGTATTTT.